This T cell receptor beta chain was recorded in a study of control samples from healthy donors and cancer patients. Germline V lookup: CDR1 LNHDA, CDR2 SQIVND (reference sequence). V lost 9 bases and J lost 7; bases outside the gene matches: 6. The CDR3 spans 15 residues. The table came from immunoSEQ multiplex PCR; TCRdb's copy has only in-frame clones and leaves some out. The sample records approximately 87,000 clones, 90% to 95% being singletons. The sequence derives from a woman aged 40 to 50 with lung cancer. The sample was PBMCs. J is TRBJ2-2 and V is TRBV19, with TRBD2 matching over 15 bases. The CDR3 sequence: CASGLAGGSLGELFF. The CDR3 DNA reads as TGTGCCAGCGGACTAGCGGGGGGGTCTCTCGGGGAGCTGTTTTTT.